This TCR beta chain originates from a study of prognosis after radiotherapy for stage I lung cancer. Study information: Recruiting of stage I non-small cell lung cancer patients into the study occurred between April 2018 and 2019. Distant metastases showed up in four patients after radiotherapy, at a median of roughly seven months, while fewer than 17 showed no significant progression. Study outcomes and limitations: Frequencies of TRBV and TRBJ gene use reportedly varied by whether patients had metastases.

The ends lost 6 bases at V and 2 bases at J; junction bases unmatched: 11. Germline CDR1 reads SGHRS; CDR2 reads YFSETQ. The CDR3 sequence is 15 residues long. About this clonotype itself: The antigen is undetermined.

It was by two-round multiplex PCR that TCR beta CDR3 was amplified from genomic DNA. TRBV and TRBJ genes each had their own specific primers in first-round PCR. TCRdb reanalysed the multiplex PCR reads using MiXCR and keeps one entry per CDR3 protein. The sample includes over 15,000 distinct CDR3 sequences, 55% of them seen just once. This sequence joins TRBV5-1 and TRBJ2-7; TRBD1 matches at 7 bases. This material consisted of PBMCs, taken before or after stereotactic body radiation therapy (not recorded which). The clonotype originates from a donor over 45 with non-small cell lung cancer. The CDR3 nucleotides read TGCGCCAGCATCCCATGGACAGGTCAGCCCTACGAGCAGTACTTC. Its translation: CASIPWTGQPYEQYF.